This T cell receptor (beta chain) was recovered during a study of early T cells in non-severe SARS-CoV-2 infection (dated by TCRdb to the early 2020s). At the level of the whole study: TCR sequencing used bulk RNA from unsorted whole blood, so alpha and beta chains could not be paired. What the research found in general, with its limitations: VDJdb matching was skewed toward anti-spike CD8 responses and likely underestimated virus-specific expansions, missing private and CD4 specificities.

A remark on this clonotype: Its specific antigen is unknown. Per-base quality was not reported, and no clone a single base away is much larger than it.

Libraries were made using 5' RACE. The sequencer listed for this sample is NextSeq 500. In the TCR library protocol, unique molecular identifiers were attached to individual cDNA molecules to correct for PCR bias and sequencing error. Sequencing covered both TCR alpha and beta chains, and within each sample the abundances of alpha and beta sequences were tightly co-correlated. On the study's bioinformatics: Decombinator V4 was used to perform V gene, J gene and CDR3 annotation of TCR sequences. Expanded TCRs were defined as changing significantly between any two time points under a Poisson model with p below 0.0001. TCR abundances were normalised to the total number of TCRs sequenced per sample and expressed as counts per million. MAIT TCRs were defined by TRAV1-2 paired with TRAJ12, TRAJ20 or TRAJ33, and iNKT TCRs by TRAV10 paired with TRAJ18. VDJdb, accessed on 1 November 2021, was searched for TCRs annotated for CMV, EBV and SARS-CoV-2, and TCRs annotated for more than one antigen were excluded. Clones were called with MiXCR by TCRdb after fastp trimmed the public reads at Q25, and only in-frame beta chains were retained. Entries are consolidated by CDR3 protein sequence, retaining the most common genes and DNA. These V and J calls derive from TCRdb rather than the authors' analysis. Within this sample are approximately 70,000 distinct CDR3 sequences, with roughly an eighth of them counted one time only. The biggest ten clones account for around 1.3% of the sample.

CDR1 and CDR2 are drawn from the germline V gene: SQVTM, ANQGSEA. Trimming at the junction amounts to 0 bases on V and 5 bases on J, and the germline ends lie 19 bases apart. The CDR3 contains 16 residues, cysteine and phenylalanine counted. CDR3 DNA only is kept here, 48 bases in frame from base 1. The study was a case-control design nested within a healthcare worker cohort in London, UK, with weekly nasopharyngeal swab PCR tests and blood sampling. Healthcare workers were recruited during the week of the UK lockdown, between 23 and 31 March 2020, and followed weekly for up to about 15 weeks. This TCR was recovered from an adult who was a healthcare worker with PCR-confirmed SARS-CoV-2 infection or an uninfected control (not recorded which). The V and J segments used are TRBV29-1 and TRBJ1-1; a confident D gene designation cannot be given. Sequenced sample: whole blood. This receptor has the CDR3 CSVEDIEREGWTEAFF. The DNA reads as follows: TGCAGCGTTGAAGACATCGAGAGGGAAGGATGGACTGAAGCTTTCTTT. With the portions outside the CDR3 filled from the reference TRBV29-1 and TRBJ1-1 genes, the complete variable region becomes SAVISQKPSRDICQRGTSLTIQCQVDSQVTMMFWYRQQPGQSLTLIATANQGSEATYESGFVIDKFPISRPNLTFSTLTVSNMSPEDSSIYLCSVEDIEREGWTEAFFGQGTRLTVV.